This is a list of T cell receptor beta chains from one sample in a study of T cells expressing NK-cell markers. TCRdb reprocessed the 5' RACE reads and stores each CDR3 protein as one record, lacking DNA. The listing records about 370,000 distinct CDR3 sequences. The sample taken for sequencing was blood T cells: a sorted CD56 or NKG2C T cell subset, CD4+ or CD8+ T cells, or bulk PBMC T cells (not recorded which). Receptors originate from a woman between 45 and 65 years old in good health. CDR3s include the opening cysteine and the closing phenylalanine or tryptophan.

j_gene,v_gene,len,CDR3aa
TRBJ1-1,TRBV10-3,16,CAISDSTPGKNTEAFF
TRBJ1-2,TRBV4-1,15,CASSQGDGSLGGYTF
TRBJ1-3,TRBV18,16,CASSPVGQTSGNTIYF
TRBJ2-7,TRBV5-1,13,CASSFPGSPEQYF
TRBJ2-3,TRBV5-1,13,CASSSMVTDTQYF
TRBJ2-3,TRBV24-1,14,CATSDQTSADTQYF
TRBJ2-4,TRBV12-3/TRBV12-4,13,CASSYTGLDIQYF
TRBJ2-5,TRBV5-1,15,CASSLFRQNKETQYF
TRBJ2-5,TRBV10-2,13,CATRQGGQETQYF
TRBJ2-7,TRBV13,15,CASSFQGQVHYEQYF
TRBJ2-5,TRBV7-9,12,CASSFTTRDQYF
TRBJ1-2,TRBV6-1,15,CASSATLDKAGGYTF
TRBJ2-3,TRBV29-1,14,CSVDEGTNTDTQYF
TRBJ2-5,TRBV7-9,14,CARSVGSGPETQYF
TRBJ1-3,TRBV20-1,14,CSALGLTSGNTIYF
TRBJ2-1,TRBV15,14,CATSRDGTANEQFF
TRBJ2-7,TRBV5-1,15,CASSLVRAGSDEQYF
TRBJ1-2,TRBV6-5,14,CASSYSRPNYGYTF
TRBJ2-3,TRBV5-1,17,CASSNQGLAGVGDTQYF
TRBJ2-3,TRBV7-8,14,CASRKGLSTDTQYF
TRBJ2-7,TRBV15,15,CATSREHGSSYEQYF
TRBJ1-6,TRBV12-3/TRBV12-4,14,CASSFSSYNSPLHF
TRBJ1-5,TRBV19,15,CASSRSLAGGQPQHF
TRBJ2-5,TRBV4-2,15,CASSQGEGGQETQYF
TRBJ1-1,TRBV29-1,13,CSAHGGRGFQAFF
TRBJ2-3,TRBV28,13,CATRLAATDTQYF
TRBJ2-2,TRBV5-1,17,CASSVIPGKSNTGELFF
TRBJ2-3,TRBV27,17,CASSLLKDVVPTDTQYF
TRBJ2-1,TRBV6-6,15,CASGGKNSGSNEQFF
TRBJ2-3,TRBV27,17,CASSSLGLAGGRDTQYF
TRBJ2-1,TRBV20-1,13,CSARRVGPWEQFF